This entry concerns a single T cell receptor (beta chain). The antigen remains unidentified. These data originate in a study of T cell repertoires in cytomegalovirus infection. Study details: Through public TCR beta signatures, both CMV infection and matching HLA type were indicated.

Germline CDR1 is SNHLY and CDR2 is FYNNEI. After removal of 9 bases from V and 0 bases from J, the junction contained 8 bases not matched to a gene. This CDR3 contains 15 residues. TCRdb redid the calling of the reads with MiXCR, one entry per CDR3 protein. Of 100,000 or so distinct CDR3 sequences listed, about 31% are singletons. The TCR originated in a human donor in good health (CMV status not recorded). Some clones in this sample may be carry-over from other donors' samples. Sequencing was performed on CD8+ T cells from cultured PBMCs, taken from culture after CMV antigen stimulation. The chain links TRBV2 to TRBJ1-1; TRBD1 matches 9 bases. CDR3: CASTGGPNMNTEAFF. The CDR3 nucleotides are TGTGCCAGTACAGGGGGCCCTAACATGAACACTGAAGCTTTCTTT. Supplemented by reference TRBV2 and TRBJ1-1, the full variable domain reads EPEVTQTPSHQVTQMGQEVILRCVPISNHLYFYWYRQILGQKVEFLVSFYNNEISEKSEIFDDQFSVERPDGSNFTLKIRSTKLEDSAMYFCASTGGPNMNTEAFFGQGTRLTVV.